This TCR beta chain was retrieved from a study of shared clonotypes between healthy human individuals. Study-level findings and limits: The generation probabilities recorded for non-shared clonotypes fell below those of clonotypes shared by all four donors.

With respect to this clone: Antigen specificity is unknown.

Splitting of CD4+ cells produced CD45RA+ naive and CD45RA-negative memory subsets. Here immunoSEQ multiplex PCR was the method, and the copy in TCRdb shows in-frame clones only, minus some. The data hold about 1.5 million clones, with 98% observed a single time. The J segment lost 8 bases and the V segment lost 2 bases, leaving 2 bases of the junction unmatched. The CDR3 spans 13 residues. Germline V gene lookup returns CDR1 ENHRY and CDR2 SYGVKD. The V call is TRBV10-3, the J call TRBJ2-4; 8 nucleotides align to TRBD2. The sample taken for sequencing was naive CD4+ T cells sorted from blood. Subset meaning: CD45RA+ positively selected. The source of this sequence is a man aged 25-45 years in good health. The CDR3 loop is CAISEPGGDIQYF. The CDR3 DNA reads as TGTGCCATCAGTGAGCCGGGGGGGGACATTCAGTACTTC.